This T cell receptor beta chain was profiled in a study of PD-1 blockade in mismatch repair-deficient tumors (dated by TCRdb to 2016 to 2017). General notes on the study: Between late 2013 and late 2016, the trial enrolled 86 consecutive patients with about eleven types of mismatch repair-deficient cancer, all of whom had received prior treatment and were progressing. Deep sequencing of TCR CDR3 regions was used to track tumor-associated T cell clones in peripheral blood of patients responding to PD-1 blockade. The research as a whole found: Clones residing in the tumor, which were often undetectable in blood before treatment, expanded quickly after pembrolizumab and then contracted, generally before radiologic responses.

Comment on this clone: The specificity of this receptor is unknown. Base quality data are lacking; no much larger clone is found one base away.

Deletion took 1 base off V and 1 base off J, with a span of 16 bases between the germline ends. The germline V gene yields SGHAT for CDR1 and FQNNGV for CDR2. The CDR3 contains 17 residues, cysteine and phenylalanine counted. The read is trimmed to its CDR3 DNA, 51 bases read in frame from base 1. The method was the immunoSEQ multiplex PCR assay. TCRdb mirrors the immuneACCESS table, restricted to in-frame sequences. Some clones are absent from its copies; in checked studies, under half trace to an unresolved V gene, and the reason for the others is unknown. The sample data list 100,000 to 150,000 clones, and roughly 86% of these were observed just once. The ten biggest clones cover about an eighth of the sample. Mismatch repair deficiency was established in every enrolled patient by polymerase chain reaction or immunohistochemistry. TCR sequencing was performed for three patients who responded to pembrolizumab therapy. The phase II trial prospectively tested pembrolizumab PD-1 blockade in advanced mismatch repair-deficient cancers regardless of tissue of origin. Peripheral blood T cell samples were gathered serially, both before PD-1 blockade started and at multiple time points afterward. The timing of each blood sample was reported as weeks after the first dose of pembrolizumab.

This clonotype was obtained from an adult with mismatch repair-deficient cancer. Sequenced here: peripheral blood, sampled 72 weeks after starting pembrolizumab. The rearrangement joined TRBV11-2 to TRBJ1-1; a confident D gene designation cannot be given. The CDR3 here reads CASSLGSLYRRNTEAFF. The bases read TGTGCCAGCAGCTTAGGGTCGCTTTATCGGCGGAACACTGAAGCTTTCTTT.